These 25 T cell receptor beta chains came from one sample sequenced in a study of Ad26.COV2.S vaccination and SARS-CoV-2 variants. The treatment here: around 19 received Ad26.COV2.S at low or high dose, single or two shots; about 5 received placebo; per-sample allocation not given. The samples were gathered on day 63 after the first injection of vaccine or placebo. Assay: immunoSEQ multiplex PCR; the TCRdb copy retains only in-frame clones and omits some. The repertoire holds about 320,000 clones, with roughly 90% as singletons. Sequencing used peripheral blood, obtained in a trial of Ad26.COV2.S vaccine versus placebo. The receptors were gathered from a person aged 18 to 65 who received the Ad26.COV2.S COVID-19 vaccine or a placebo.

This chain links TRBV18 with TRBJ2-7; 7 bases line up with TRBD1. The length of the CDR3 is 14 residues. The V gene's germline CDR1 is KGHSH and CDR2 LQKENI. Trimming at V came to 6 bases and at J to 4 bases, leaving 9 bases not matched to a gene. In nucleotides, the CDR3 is TGTGCCAGCTCCGCGGACAGGAGTGTGTACGAGCAGTACGTC. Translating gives CASSADRSVYEQYV.

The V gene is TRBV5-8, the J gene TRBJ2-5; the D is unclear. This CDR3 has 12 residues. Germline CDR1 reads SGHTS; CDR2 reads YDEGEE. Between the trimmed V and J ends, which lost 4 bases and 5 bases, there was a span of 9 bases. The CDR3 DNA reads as TGTGCCAGCAGCCCAATGTGGGAGACCCAGTACTTC. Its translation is CASSPMWETQYF.

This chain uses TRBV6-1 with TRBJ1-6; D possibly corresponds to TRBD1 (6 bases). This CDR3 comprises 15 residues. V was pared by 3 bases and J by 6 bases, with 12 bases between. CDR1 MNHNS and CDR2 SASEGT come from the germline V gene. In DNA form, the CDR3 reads TGTGCCAGCAGTGATAGAGGAGGGGGTAATTCACCCCTCCACTTT. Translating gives CASSDRGGGNSPLHF.

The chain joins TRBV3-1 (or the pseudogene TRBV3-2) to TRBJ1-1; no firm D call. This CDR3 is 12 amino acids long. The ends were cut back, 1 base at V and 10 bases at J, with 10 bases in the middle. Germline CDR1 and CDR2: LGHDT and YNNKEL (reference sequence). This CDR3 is CASSQGLVGAFF. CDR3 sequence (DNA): TGTGCCAGCAGCCAAGGCTTAGTTGGAGCTTTCTTT.

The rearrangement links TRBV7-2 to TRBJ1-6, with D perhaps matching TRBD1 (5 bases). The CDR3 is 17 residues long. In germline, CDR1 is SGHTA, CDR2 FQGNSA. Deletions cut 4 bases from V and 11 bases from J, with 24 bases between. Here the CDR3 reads CASSSTGRLSAPAPLHF. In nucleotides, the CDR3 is TGTGCCAGCAGCTCCACGGGACGCCTTTCTGCCCCCGCACCCCTCCACTTT.

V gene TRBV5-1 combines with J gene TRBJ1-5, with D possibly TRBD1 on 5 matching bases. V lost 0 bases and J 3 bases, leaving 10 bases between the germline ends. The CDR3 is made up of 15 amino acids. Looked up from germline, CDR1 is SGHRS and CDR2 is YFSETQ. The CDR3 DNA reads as TGCGCCAGCAGCTTGGGAGACAGTTTCAATCAGCCCCAGCATTTT. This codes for CASSLGDSFNQPQHF.

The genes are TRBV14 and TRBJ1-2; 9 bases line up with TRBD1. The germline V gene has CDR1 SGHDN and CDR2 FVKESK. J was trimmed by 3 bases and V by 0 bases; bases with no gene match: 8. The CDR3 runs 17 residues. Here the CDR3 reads CASSQEYGTGRDYGYTF. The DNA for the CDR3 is TGTGCCAGCAGCCAAGAGTACGGGACAGGGCGGGACTATGGCTACACCTTC.

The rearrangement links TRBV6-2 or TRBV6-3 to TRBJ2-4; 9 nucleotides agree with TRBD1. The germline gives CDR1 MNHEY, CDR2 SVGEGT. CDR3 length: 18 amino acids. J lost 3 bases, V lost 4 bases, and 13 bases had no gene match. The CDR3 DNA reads TGTGCCAGCAGTTCCCGGACAGGGGAATTTTCGGTCAAAAACATTCAGTACTTC. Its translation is CASSSRTGEFSVKNIQYF.

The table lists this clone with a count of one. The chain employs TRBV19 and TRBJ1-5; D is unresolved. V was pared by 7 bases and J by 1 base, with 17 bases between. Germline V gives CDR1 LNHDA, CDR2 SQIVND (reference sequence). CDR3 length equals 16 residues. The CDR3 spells CASMLSLGPSNQPQHF. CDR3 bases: TGTGCCAGTATGCTCTCTTTGGGTCCGAGCAATCAGCCCCAGCATTTT. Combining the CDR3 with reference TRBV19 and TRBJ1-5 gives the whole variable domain DGGITQSPKYLFRKEGQNVTLSCEQNLNHDAMYWYRQDPGQGLRLIYYSQIVNDFQKGDIAEGYSVSREKKESFPLTVTSAQKNPTAFYLCASMLSLGPSNQPQHFGDGTRLSIL.

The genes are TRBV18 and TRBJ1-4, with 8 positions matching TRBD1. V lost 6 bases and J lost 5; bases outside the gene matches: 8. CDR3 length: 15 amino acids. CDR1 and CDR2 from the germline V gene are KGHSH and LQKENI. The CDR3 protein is CASSPGQGINEKLFF. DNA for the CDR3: TGTGCCAGCTCCCCAGGACAGGGAATAAATGAAAAACTGTTTTTT.

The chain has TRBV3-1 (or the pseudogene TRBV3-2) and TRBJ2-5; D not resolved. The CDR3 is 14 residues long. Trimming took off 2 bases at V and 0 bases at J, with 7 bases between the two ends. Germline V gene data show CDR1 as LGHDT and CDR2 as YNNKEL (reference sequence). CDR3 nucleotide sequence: TGTGCCAGCAGCCAAAGTACGTACCAAGAGACCCAGTACTTC. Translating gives CASSQSTYQETQYF.

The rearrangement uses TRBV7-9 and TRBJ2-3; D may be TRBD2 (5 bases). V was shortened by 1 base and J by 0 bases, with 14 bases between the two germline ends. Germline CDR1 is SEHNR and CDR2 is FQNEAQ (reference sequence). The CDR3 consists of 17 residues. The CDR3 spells CASSLVTSGTSTDTQYF. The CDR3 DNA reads TGTGCCAGCAGCTTAGTTACCAGCGGAACTAGCACAGATACGCAGTATTTT.

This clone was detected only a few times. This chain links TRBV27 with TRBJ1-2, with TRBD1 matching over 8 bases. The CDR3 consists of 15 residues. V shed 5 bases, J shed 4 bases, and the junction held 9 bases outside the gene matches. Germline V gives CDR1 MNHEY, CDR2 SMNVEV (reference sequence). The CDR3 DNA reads TGTGCCAGCAGTCCCACAGGGGGAGATTTCTATGGCTACACCTTC. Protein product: CASSPTGGDFYGYTF.

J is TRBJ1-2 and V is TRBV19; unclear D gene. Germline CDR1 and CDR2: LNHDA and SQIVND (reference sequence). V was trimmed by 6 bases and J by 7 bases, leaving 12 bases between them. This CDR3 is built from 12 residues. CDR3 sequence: CASSDTGTGYTF. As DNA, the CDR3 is TGTGCCAGTAGCGACACGGGAACTGGCTACACCTTC.

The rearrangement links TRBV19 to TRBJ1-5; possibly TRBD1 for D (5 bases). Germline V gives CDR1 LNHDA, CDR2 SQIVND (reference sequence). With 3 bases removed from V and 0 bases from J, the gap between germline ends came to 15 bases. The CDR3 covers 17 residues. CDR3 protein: CASSIWGGRYSNQPQHF. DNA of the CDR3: TGTGCCAGTAGTATTTGGGGCGGACGGTATAGCAATCAGCCCCAGCATTTT.

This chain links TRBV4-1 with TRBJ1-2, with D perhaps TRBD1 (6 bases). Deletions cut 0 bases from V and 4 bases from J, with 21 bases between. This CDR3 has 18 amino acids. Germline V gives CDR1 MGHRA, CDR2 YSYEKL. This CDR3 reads CASSQDSVRGRQLYGYTF. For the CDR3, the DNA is TGCGCCAGCAGCCAAGATAGCGTCCGGGGGCGACAACTCTATGGCTACACCTTC.

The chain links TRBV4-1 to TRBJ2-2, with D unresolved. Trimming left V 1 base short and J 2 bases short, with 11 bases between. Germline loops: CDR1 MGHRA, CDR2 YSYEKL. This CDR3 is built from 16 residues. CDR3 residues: CASSQGAPLNTGELFF. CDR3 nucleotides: TGCGCCAGCAGCCAAGGTGCCCCCTTAAACACCGGGGAGCTGTTTTTT.

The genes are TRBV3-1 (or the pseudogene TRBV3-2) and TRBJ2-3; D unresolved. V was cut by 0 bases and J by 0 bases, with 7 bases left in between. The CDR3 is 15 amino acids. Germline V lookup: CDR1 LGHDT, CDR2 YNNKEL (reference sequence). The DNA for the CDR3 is TGTGCCAGCAGCCAAGATTTTTCTAGCACAGATACGCAGTATTTT. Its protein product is CASSQDFSSTDTQYF.

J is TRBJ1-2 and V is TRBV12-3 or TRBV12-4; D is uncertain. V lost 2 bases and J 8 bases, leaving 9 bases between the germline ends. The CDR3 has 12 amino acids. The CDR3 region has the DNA TGTGCCAGCAGTTTAACTCGCGAGGGCTACACCTTC. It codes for CASSLTREGYTF.

CDR3 in DNA: TGTGCCAGCAGTTACACAGAGACCCAGTACTTC. Protein product: CASSYTETQYF. The V gene is TRBV6-2 or TRBV6-3, the J gene TRBJ2-5, with D uncertain. The V gene lost 2 bases and the J gene lost 4 bases, with 2 bases spanning the gap. Germline V gene sequence: CDR1 MNHEY, CDR2 SVGEGT. The CDR3 runs to 11 residues.

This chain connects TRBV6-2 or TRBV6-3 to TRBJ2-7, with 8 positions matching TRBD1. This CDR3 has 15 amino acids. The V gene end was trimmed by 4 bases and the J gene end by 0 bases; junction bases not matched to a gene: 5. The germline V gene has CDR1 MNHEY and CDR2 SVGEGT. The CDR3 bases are TGTGCCAGCAGTTCACAGGGGGAGTTCTCCTACGAGCAGTACGTC. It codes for CASSSQGEFSYEQYV.

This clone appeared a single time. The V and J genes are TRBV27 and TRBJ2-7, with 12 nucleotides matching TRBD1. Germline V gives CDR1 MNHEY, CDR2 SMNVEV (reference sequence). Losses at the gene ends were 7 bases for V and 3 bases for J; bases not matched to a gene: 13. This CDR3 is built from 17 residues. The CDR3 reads CASKNWDRGRTNYEQYV. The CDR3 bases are TGTGCCAGCAAAAATTGGGACAGGGGGCGAACGAACTACGAGCAGTACGTC.

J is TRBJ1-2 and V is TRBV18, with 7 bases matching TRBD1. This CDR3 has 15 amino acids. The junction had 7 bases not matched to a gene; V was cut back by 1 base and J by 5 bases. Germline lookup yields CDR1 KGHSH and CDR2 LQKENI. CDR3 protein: CASSPLEGAQYGYTF. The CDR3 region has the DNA TGTGCCAGCTCACCACTCGAGGGGGCGCAATATGGCTACACCTTC.

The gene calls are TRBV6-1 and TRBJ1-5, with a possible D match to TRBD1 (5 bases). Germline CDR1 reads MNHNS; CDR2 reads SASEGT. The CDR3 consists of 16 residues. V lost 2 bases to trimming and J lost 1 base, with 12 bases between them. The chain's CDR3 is CASSESPGGSNQPQHF. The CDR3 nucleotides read TGTGCCAGCAGTGAATCCCCCGGGGGGAGCAATCAGCCCCAGCATTTT.

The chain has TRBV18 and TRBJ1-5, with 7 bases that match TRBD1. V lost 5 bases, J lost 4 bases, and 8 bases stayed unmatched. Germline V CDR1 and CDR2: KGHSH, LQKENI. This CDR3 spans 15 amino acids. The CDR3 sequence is CASSEGARNNQPQHF. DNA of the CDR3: TGTGCCAGCTCAGAGGGGGCGCGAAATAATCAGCCCCAGCATTTT. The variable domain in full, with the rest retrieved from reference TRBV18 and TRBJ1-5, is NAGVMQNPRHLVRRRGQEARLRCSPMKGHSHVYWYRQLPEEGLKFMVYLQKENIIDESGMPKERFSAEFPKEGPSILRIQQVVRGDSAAYFCASSEGARNNQPQHFGDGTRLSIL.